This T cell receptor (beta chain) was captured in a study of cytomegalovirus exposure and HLA in healthy donors. On the study more broadly: Earlier, some 180 million T cells were analyzed, and some 120 million unique TCR beta sequences were found among them. Study-level findings and limits: While the bulk of TCR sequences proved rare, some public TCRs turned up in many donors. CMV antigen specificity of three CMV-associated chains was confirmed in vitro.

With regard to this clone: The antigen is unknown.

The CDR3 contains 18 residues. Germline V gene sequence: CDR1 SGHDT, CDR2 YYEEEE. Trimming cost V 0 bases and J 0 bases; bases outside gene matches: 5. Primers for the PCR totalled 60 Vbeta and 13 Jbeta. Original data processing: Per a later analysis, the number of unique TCR beta chains was about 80 million, of which around 9.9 million were shared. Clones were read by immunoSEQ multiplex PCR, and TCRdb kept only the in-frame ones, dropping some. V and J calls and clone size are given by that table; D and trimming were obtained from the DNA. Here the sample spans approximately 80,000 clones, over 60% being singletons.

The sequence derives from a woman aged 40 to 50 in good health and CMV-seropositive. The chain joins TRBV5-6 to TRBJ2-2, with 10 bases fitting TRBD2. The sample consisted of PBMCs. CDR3 nucleotides: TGTGCCAGCAGCTTGGCCTTAGCGGGGGGCGCGAACACCGGGGAGCTGTTTTTT. Amino acids: CASSLALAGGANTGELFF.